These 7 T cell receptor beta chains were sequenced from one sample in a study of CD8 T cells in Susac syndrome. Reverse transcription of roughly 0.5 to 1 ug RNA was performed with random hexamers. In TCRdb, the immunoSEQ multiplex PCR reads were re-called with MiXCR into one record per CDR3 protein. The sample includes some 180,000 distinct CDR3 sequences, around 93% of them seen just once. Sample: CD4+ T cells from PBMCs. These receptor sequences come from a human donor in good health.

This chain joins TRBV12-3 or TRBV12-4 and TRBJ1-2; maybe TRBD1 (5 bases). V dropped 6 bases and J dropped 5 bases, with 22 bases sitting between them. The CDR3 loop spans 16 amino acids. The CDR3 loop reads CASSNLGRGRGYGYTF. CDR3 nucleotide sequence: TGTGCCAGCAGCAACTTAGGGAGGGGAAGAGGGTATGGCTACACCTTC.

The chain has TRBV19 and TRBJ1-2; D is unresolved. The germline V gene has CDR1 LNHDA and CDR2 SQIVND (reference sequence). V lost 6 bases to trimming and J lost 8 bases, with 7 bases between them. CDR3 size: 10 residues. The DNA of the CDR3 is TGTGCCAGTAGAGGATTCGGCTACACCTTC. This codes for CASRGFGYTF.

The CDR3 sequence is CASSQDRRGRGEQYF. DNA for the CDR3: TGTGCCAGCAGCCAAGATCGGCGGGGGCGAGGGGAGCAGTACTTC. V is TRBV4-2 and J is TRBJ2-7, with D perhaps TRBD2 (7 bases). The CDR3 is 15 residues long. Trimming took off 0 bases at V and 7 bases at J, with 16 bases between the two ends. Germline lookup yields CDR1 LGHNA and CDR2 YNFKEQ.

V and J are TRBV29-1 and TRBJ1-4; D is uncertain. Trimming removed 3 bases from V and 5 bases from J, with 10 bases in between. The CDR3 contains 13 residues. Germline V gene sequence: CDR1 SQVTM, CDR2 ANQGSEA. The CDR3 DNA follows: TGCAGCGTTGAGGAGGGCCCGAATGAAAAACTGTTTTTT. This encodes CSVEEGPNEKLFF.

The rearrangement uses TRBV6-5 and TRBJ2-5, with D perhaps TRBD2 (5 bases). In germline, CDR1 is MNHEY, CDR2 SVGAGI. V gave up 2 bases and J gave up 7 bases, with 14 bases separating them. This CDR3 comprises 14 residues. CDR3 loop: CASSYRYDAGTQYF. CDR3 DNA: TGTGCCAGCAGTTACCGGTACGACGCGGGGACCCAGTACTTC.

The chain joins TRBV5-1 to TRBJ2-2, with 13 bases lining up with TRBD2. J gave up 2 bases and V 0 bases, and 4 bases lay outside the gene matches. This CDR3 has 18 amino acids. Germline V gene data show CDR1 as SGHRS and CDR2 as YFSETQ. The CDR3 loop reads CASSLDWTSGGNTGELFF. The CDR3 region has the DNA TGCGCCAGCAGCTTGGACTGGACTAGCGGGGGTAACACCGGGGAGCTGTTTTTT.

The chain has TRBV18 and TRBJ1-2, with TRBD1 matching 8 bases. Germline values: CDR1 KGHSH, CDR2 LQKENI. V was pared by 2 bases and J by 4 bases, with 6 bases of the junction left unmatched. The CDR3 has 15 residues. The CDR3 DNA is TGTGCCAGCTCACCATCCCCGACAGGGGCCTATGGCTACACCTTC. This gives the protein CASSPSPTGAYGYTF.